The present T cell receptor beta chain was sequenced within a study of blood T cell repertoires in COVID-19. TCRdb's copy holds only in-frame clones and misses some; the assay was immunoSEQ multiplex PCR. The sample holds 150,000 to 200,000 clones, approximately 80% seen once. This clone has a handful of counts. The sample was peripheral blood. This sequence originates from a woman older than 75 with acute or convalescent COVID-19.

The CDR3 reads CASSQEAGSSYEQYF. DNA of the CDR3: TGTGCCAGCAGCCAAGAGGCGGGTTCCTCCTACGAGCAGTACTTC. The V and J genes are TRBV14 and TRBJ2-7; D might be TRBD2 (5 bases). Trimming left V 0 bases short and J 0 bases short, with 9 bases between. Germline V gene sequence: CDR1 SGHDN, CDR2 FVKESK. This CDR3 has 15 residues.